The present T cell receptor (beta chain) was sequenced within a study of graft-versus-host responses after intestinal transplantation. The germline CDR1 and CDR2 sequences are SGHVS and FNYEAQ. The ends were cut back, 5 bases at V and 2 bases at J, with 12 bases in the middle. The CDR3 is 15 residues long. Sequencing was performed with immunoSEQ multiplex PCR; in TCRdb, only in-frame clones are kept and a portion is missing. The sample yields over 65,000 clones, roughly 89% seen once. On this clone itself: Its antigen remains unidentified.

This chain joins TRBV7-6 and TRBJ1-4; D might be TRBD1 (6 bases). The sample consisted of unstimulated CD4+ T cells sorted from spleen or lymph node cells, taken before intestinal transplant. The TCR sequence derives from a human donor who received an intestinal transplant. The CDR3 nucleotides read TGTGCCAGCAGCCGTGGGGGGGGCACTAATGAAAAACTGTTTTTT. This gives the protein CASSRGGGTNEKLFF.